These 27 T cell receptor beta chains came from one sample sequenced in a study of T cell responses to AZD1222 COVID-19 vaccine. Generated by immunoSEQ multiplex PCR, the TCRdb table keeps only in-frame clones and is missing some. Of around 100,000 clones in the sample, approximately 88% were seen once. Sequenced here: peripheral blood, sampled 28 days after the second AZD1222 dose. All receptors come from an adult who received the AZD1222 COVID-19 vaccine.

The DNA of the CDR3 is TGTGCCAGCAGCTTAGGGACTAGCTCTGGGGCCAACGTCCTGACTTTC. The encoded protein is CASSLGTSSGANVLTF. The chain uses TRBV13 and TRBJ2-6; D might be TRBD2 (6 bases). The length of the CDR3 is 16 residues. Germline V gene lookup returns CDR1 PRHDT and CDR2 FYEKMQ (reference sequence). V was pared by 0 bases and J by 0 bases, with 6 bases between.

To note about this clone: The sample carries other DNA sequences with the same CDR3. For the CDR3, the DNA is TGTGCCAGCAGTCTGAGGGAGGGGACTGAAGCTTTCTTT. The encoded protein is CASSLREGTEAFF. This sequence joins TRBV27 and TRBJ1-1; possible D gene TRBD1, 5 bases. CDR3 length equals 13 residues. Trimming took off 5 bases at V and 5 bases at J, with 12 bases between the two ends. Germline CDR1 is MNHEY and CDR2 is SMNVEV (reference sequence).

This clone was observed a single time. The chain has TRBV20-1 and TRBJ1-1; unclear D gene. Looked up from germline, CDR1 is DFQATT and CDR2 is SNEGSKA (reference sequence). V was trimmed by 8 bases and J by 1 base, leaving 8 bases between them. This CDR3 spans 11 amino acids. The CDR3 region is CSPEGNTEAFF. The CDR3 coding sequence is TGCAGTCCCGAGGGGAACACTGAAGCTTTCTTT.

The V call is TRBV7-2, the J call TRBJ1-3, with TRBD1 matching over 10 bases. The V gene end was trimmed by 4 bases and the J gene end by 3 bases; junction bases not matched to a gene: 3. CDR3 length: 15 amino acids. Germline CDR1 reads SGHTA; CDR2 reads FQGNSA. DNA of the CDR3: TGTGCCAGCAGCTCAGACAGGGGGCTTGGAAACACCATATATTTT. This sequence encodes CASSSDRGLGNTIYF.

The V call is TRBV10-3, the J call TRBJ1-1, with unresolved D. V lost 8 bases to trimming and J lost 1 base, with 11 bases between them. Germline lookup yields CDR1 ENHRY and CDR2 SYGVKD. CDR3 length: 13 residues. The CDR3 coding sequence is TGTGCCATCCTAGGCTCCCCGAACACTGAAGCTTTCTTT. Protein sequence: CAILGSPNTEAFF.

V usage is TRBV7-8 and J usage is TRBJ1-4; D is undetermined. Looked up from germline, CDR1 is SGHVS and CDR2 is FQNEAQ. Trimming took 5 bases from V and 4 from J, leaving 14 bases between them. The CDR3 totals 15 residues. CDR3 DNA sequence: TGTGCCAGCAGCCCGGGGATCCGGGATAATGAAAAACTGTTTTTT. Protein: CASSPGIRDNEKLFF.

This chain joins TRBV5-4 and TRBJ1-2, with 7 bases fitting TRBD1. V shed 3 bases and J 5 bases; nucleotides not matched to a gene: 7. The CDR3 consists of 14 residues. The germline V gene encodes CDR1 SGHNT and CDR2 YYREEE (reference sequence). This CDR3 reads CASSSTGTVYGYTF. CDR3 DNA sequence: TGTGCCAGCAGCTCAACCGGGACAGTATATGGCTACACCTTC.

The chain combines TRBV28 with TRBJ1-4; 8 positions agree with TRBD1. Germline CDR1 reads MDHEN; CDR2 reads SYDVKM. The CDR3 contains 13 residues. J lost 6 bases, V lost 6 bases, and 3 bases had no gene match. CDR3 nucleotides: TGTGCCAGCAGAGCGACAGGGGATGAAAAACTGTTTTTT. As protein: CASRATGDEKLFF.

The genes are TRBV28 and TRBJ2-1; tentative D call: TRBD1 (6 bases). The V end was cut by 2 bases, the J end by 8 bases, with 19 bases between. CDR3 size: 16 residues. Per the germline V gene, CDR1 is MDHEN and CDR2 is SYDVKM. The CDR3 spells CASSLGGGGPYDEQFF. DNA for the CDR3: TGTGCCAGCAGTTTAGGGGGTGGGGGCCCATACGATGAGCAGTTCTTC.

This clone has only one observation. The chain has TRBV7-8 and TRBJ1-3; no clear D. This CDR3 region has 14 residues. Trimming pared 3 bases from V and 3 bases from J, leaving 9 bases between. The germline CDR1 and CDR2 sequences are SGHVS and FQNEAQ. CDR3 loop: CASSLAGGGNTIYF. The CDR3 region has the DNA TGTGCCAGCAGCTTGGCAGGAGGTGGAAACACCATATATTTT.

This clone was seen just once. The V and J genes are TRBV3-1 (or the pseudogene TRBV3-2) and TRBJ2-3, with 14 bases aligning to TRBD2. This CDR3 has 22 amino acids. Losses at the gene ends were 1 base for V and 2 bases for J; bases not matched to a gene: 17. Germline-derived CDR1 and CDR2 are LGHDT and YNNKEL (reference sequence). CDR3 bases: TGTGCCAGCAGCCAAGTACTGGGTAGAGGGACTAGCGGGGGAGCCGCCACAGATACGCAGTATTTT. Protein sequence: CASSQVLGRGTSGGAATDTQYF.

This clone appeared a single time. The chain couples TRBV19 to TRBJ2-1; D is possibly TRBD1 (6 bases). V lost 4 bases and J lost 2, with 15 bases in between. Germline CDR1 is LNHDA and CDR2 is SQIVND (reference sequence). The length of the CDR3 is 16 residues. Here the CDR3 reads CASSKASGATYNEQFF. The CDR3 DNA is TGTGCCAGTAGTAAGGCTTCAGGGGCGACCTACAATGAGCAGTTCTTC.

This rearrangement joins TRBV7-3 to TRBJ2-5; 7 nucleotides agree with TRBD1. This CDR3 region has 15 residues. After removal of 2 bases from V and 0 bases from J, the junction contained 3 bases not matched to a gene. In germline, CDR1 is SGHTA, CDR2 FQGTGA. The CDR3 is CASSLVQGNQETQYF. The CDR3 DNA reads TGTGCCAGCAGCTTAGTACAGGGGAACCAAGAGACCCAGTACTTC.

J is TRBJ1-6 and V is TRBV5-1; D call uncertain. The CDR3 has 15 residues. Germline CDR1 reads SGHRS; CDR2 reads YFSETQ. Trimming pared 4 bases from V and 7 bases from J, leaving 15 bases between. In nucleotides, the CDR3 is TGCGCCAGCAGCCAGCAAGTTGGCAGAAATTCACCCCTCCACTTT. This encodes CASSQQVGRNSPLHF.

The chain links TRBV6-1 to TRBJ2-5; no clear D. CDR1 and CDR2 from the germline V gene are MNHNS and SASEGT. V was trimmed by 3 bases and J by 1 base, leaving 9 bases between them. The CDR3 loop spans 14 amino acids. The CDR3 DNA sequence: TGTGCCAGCAGTGAGACCAGAATCCAAGAGACCCAGTACTTC. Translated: CASSETRIQETQYF.

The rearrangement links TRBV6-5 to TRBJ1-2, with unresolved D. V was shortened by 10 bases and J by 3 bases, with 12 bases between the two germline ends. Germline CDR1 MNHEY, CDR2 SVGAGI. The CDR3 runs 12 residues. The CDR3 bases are TGTGCCATCGAGGGCAGCCACTATGGCTACACCTTC. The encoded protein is CAIEGSHYGYTF.

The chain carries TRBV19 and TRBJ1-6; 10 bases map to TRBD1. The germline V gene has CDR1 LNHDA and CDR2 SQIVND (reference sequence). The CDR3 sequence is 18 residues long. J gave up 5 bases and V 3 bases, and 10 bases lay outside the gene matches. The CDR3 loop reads CASSIPGSGTGDNSPLHF. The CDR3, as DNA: TGTGCCAGTAGTATCCCCGGGTCCGGGACAGGGGATAATTCACCCCTCCACTTT.

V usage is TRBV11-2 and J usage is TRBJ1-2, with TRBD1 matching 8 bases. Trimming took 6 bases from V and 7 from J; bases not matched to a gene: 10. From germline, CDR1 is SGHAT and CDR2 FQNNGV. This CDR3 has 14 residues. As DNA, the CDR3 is TGTGCCAGCAGTCCGTGGACAGGGCAAAGTGGCTACACCTTC. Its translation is CASSPWTGQSGYTF. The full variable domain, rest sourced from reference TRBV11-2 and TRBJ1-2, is EAGVAQSPRYKIIEKRQSVAFWCNPISGHATLYWYQQILGQGPKLLIQFQNNGVVDDSQLPKDRFSAERLKGVDSTLKIQPAKLEDSAVYLCASSPWTGQSGYTFGSGTRLTVV.

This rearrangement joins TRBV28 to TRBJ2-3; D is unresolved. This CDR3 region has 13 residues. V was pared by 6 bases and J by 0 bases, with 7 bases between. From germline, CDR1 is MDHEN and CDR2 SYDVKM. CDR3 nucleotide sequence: TGTGCCAGCAGGTGGGCGAGCACAGATACGCAGTATTTT. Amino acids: CASRWASTDTQYF. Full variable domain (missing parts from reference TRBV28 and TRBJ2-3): DVKVTQSSRYLVKRTGEKVFLECVQDMDHENMFWYRQDPGLGLRLIYFSYDVKMKEKGDIPEGYSVSREKKERFSLILESASTNQTSMYLCASRWASTDTQYFGPGTRLTVL.

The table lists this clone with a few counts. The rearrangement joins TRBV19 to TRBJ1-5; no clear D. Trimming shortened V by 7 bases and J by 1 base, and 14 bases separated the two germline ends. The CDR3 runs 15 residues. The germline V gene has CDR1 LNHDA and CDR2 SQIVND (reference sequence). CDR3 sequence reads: CASTPPGRSNQPQHF. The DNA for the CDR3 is TGTGCCAGTACCCCACCCGGGCGGAGCAATCAGCCCCAGCATTTT.

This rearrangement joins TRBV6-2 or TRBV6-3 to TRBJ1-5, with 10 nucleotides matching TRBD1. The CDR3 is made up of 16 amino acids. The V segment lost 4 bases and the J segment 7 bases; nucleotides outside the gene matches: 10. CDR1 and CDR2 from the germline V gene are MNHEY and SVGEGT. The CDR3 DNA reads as TGTGCCAGCAGTTTCTTCTCCGGGACAGGGGACCAGCCCCAGCATTTT. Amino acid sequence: CASSFFSGTGDQPQHF.

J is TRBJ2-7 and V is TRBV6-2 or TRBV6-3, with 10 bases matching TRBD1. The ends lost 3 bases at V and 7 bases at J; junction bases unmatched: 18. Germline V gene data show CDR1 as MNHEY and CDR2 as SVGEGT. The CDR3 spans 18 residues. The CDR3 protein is CASSYSPGQGKFPGEQYF. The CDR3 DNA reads TGTGCCAGCAGTTATTCCCCGGGACAGGGGAAATTCCCAGGGGAGCAGTACTTC.

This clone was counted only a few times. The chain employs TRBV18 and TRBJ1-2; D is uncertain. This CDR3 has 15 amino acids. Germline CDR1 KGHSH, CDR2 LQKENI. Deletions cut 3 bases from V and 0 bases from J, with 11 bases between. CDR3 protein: CASSPGSLPNYGYTF. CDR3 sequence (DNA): TGTGCCAGCTCACCTGGCTCCCTCCCTAACTATGGCTACACCTTC.

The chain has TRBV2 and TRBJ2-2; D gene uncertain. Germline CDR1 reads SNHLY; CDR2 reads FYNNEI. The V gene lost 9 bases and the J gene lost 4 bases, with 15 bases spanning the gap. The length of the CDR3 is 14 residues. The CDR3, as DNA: TGTGCCAGGACCGGGTCCCCGAGCACCGGGGAGCTGTTTTTT. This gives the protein CARTGSPSTGELFF.

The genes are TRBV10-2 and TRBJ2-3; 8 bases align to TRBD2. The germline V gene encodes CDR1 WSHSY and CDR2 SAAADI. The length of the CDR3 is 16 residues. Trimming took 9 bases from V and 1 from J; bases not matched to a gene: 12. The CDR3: CASSLAGFSRTDTQYF. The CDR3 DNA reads TGCGCCAGTAGTCTAGCGGGTTTTTCTCGCACAGATACGCAGTATTTT.

The CDR3 DNA is TGTGCCAGTACCTATCAGGGGTTGGCCACTGAAGCTTTCTTT. Its translation: CASTYQGLATEAFF. J is TRBJ1-1 and V is TRBV19, with a tentative D call TRBD1 (6 bases). V gave up 7 bases and J gave up 4 bases, with 16 bases separating them. The CDR3 extends over 14 amino acids. Looked up from germline, CDR1 is LNHDA and CDR2 is SQIVND (reference sequence).

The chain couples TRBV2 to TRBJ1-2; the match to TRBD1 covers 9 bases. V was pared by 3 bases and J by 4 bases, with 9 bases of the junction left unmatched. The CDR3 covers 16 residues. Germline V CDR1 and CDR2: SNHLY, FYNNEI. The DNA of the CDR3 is TGTGCCAGCAGTGATTCGGGACAGGGTCCTGTCTATGGCTACACCTTC. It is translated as CASSDSGQGPVYGYTF.